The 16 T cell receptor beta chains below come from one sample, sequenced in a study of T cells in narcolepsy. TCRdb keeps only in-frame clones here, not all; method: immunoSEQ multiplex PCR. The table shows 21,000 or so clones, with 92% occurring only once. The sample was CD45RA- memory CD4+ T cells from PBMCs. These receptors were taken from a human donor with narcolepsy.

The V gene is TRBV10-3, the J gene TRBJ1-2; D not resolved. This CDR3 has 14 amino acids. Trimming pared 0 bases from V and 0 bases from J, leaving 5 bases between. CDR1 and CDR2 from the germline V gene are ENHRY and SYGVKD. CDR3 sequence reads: CAISESVTNYGYTF. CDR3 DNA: TGTGCCATCAGTGAGTCGGTCACTAACTATGGCTACACCTTC.

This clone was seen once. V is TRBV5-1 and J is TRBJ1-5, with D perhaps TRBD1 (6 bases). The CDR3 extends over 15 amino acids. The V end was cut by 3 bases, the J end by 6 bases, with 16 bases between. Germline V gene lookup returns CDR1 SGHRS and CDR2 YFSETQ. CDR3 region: CASSYQGGGGQPQHF. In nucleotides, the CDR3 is TGCGCCAGCAGCTACCAAGGGGGGGGCGGTCAGCCCCAGCATTTT.

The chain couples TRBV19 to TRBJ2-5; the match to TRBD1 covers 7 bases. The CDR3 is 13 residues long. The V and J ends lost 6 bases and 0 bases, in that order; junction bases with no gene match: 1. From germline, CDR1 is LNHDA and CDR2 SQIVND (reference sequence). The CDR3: CASRTGNQETQYF. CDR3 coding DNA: TGTGCCAGTAGGACAGGGAACCAAGAGACCCAGTACTTC.

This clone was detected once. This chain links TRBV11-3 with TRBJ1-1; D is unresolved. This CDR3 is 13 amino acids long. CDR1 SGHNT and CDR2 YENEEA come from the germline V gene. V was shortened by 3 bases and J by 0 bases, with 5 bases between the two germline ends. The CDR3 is CASSLDMNTEAFF. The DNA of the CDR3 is TGTGCCAGCAGCTTGGATATGAACACTGAAGCTTTCTTT.

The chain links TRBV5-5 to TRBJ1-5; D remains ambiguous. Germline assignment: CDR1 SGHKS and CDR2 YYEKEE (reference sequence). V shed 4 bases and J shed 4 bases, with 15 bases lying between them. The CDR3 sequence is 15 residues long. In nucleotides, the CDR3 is TGTGCCAGCAGCCTCCGGGCCAGAGGTAATCAGCCCCAGCATTTT. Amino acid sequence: CASSLRARGNQPQHF.

The CDR3 loop is CASSQGRGRTDTQYF. The DNA of the CDR3 is TGCGCCAGCAGCCAAGGTCGGGGTCGCACAGATACGCAGTATTTT. The chain combines TRBV4-3 with TRBJ2-3; TRBD2 is a possible D gene (5 bases). The CDR3 totals 15 residues. The V and J ends lost 1 base and 1 base respectively, with 9 bases between them. Germline V lookup: CDR1 LGHNA, CDR2 YSLEER.

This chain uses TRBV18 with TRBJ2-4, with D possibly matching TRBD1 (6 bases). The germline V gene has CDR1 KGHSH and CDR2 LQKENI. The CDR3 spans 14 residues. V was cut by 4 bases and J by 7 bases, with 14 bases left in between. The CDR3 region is CASSQQGRGNIQYF. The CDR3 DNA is TGTGCCAGCTCACAACAGGGACGAGGGAACATTCAGTACTTC.

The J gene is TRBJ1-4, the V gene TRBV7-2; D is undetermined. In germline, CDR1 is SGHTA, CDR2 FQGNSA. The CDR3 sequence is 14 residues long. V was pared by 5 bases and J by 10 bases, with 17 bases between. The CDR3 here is CASSLNYGWGKLFF. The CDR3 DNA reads TGTGCCAGCAGCCTAAATTATGGATGGGGAAAACTGTTTTTT.

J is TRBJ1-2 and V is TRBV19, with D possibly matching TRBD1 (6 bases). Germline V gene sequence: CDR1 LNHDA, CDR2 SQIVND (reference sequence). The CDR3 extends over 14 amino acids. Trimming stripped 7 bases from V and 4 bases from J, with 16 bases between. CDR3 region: CASTPGQGSYGYTF. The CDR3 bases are TGTGCCAGTACCCCTGGGCAGGGGTCCTATGGCTACACCTTC.

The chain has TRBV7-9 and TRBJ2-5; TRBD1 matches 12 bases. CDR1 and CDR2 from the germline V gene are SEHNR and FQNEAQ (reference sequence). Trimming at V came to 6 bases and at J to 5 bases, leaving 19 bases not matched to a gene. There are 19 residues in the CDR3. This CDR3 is CASSSPSAWDRGPGETQYF. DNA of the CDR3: TGTGCCAGCAGTTCCCCCTCCGCCTGGGACAGGGGGCCGGGGGAGACCCAGTACTTC.

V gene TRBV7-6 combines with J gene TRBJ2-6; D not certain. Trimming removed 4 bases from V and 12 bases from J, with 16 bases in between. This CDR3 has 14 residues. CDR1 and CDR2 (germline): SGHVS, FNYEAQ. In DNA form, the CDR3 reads TGTGCCAGCAGCTATGGCCTTCAGGCAGGCGTCCTGACTTTC. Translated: CASSYGLQAGVLTF.

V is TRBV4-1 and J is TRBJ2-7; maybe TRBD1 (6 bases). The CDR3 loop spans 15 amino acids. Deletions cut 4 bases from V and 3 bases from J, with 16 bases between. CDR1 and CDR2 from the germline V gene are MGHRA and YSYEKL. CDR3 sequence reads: CASSLEGVGFYEQYF. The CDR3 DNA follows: TGCGCCAGCAGCCTCGAGGGGGTGGGGTTCTACGAGCAGTACTTC.

CDR3 protein: CASRFQGGGYNEQFF. In DNA form, the CDR3 reads TGTGCCAGCAGGTTTCAGGGAGGGGGCTACAATGAGCAGTTCTTC. The chain recombines TRBV2 with TRBJ2-1; a weak D match, TRBD2 (7 bases). Germline V CDR1 and CDR2: SNHLY, FYNNEI. Trimming removed 6 bases at V and 3 bases at J, with 15 bases between. The CDR3 consists of 15 residues.

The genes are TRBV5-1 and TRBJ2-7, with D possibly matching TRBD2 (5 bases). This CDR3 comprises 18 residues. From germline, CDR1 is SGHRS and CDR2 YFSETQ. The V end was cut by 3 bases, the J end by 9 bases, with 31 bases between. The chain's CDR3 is CASSSPRTGKVTIARQYF. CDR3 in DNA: TGCGCCAGCAGCTCACCCCGCACGGGGAAGGTTACGATCGCGAGGCAGTACTTC.

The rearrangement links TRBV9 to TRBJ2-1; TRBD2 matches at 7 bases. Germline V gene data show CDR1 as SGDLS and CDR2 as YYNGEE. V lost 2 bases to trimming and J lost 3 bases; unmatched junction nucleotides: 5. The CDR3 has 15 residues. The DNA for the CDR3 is TGTGCCAGCAGCGTCGCTAGCGGAATCTACAATGAGCAGTTCTTC. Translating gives CASSVASGIYNEQFF.

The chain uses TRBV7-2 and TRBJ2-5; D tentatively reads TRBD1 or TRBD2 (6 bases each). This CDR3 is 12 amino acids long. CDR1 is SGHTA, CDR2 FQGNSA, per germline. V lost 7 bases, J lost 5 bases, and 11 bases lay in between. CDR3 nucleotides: TGTGCCAGCACGGGGGCGGGGGAGACCCAGTACTTC. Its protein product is CASTGAGETQYF.